The 14 T cell receptor beta chains given below trace back to one sample, sequenced in a study of Graves' ophthalmopathy and Graves' hyperthyroidism. TCR beta CDR3 amplification used RNA transcripts. The first-round RT-PCR employed HTBI primers together with the Qiagen OneStep RT-PCR kit. A multiplex PCR was then performed as the second round. One entry per CDR3 protein results from TCRdb running MiXCR on the multiplex PCR reads. The data contain about 600,000 distinct CDR3 sequences, under 45% of them singletons. Material: peripheral blood or thyroid tissue (not recorded which). The origin of the receptors is an adult man with Graves' hyperthyroidism.

The chain carries TRBV2 and TRBJ1-2; no firm D call. V was shortened by 5 bases and J by 8 bases, with 21 bases between the two germline ends. This CDR3 region has 15 residues. Germline lookup yields CDR1 SNHLY and CDR2 FYNNEI. The CDR3 DNA reads TGTGCCAGCAGTCGGTACAATGAGCAGGATCGGGGCTACACCTTC. As protein: CASSRYNEQDRGYTF. Variable domain in full (rest from reference TRBV2 and TRBJ1-2): EPEVTQTPSHQVTQMGQEVILRCVPISNHLYFYWYRQILGQKVEFLVSFYNNEISEKSEIFDDQFSVERPDGSNFTLKIRSTKLEDSAMYFCASSRYNEQDRGYTFGSGTRLTVV.

This clonotype was seen more than once but under ten times. This chain joins TRBV30 and TRBJ2-6; the D gene is possibly TRBD1 (5 bases). Germline V gene sequence: CDR1 GTSNPN, CDR2 SVGIG (reference sequence). V shed 2 bases and J shed 1 base, with 6 bases lying between them. The length of the CDR3 is 14 residues. CDR3 residues: CAWSKGSGANVLTF. CDR3 in DNA: TGTGCCTGGAGTAAGGGGTCTGGGGCCAACGTCCTGACTTTC.

Details on this clonotype: A much bigger clone sits one base away, suggesting this may be a read error. The V call is TRBV2, the J call TRBJ2-5; D unclear. This CDR3 region has 10 residues. CDR1 is SNHLY and CDR2 is FYNNEI in the germline V gene. CDR3 in DNA: TGTGCCAGCAGTGATGAGACCCGGTACTTC. The encoded protein is CASSDETRYF.

About this clonotype itself: The CDR3 end shows no conserved phenylalanine or tryptophan, and so a read error is likely. The chain joins TRBV2 to TRBJ2-5; tentative D call: TRBD1 (7 bases). This CDR3 spans 13 amino acids. V lost 8 bases and J 2 bases, leaving 12 bases between the germline ends. From germline, CDR1 is SNHLY and CDR2 FYNNEI. CDR3 coding DNA: TGTGCCAGCGGCGCGGGACAGCAAGAGACCCAGTACCTC. The encoded protein is CASGAGQQETQYL.

Ten or more counts support this clonotype. The chain uses TRBV5-8 and TRBJ2-7, with 10 positions matching TRBD2. This CDR3 has 15 residues. The junction had 1 base not matched to a gene; V was cut back by 0 bases and J by 1 base. The germline CDR1 and CDR2 sequences are SGHTS and YDEGEE. The CDR3: CASSLELAGSYEQYF. The DNA for the CDR3 is TGTGCCAGCAGCTTGGAACTAGCGGGGTCCTACGAGCAGTACTTC.

The table lists this clonotype with many counts. The V gene is TRBV20-1, the J gene TRBJ2-5, with TRBD2 matching 12 bases. The V segment lost 4 bases and the J segment 2 bases; nucleotides outside the gene matches: 11. Germline values: CDR1 DFQATT, CDR2 SNEGSKA (reference sequence). The CDR3 sequence is 17 residues long. The DNA of the CDR3 is TGCAGTGCTACTCGGCTAGCGGGAGGGCCGGTACAAGAGACCCAGTACTTC. Protein product: CSATRLAGGPVQETQYF.

This clonotype has ten or more counts. The chain employs TRBV6-5 and TRBJ1-1, with TRBD1 as a possible D gene (6 bases). With 3 bases removed from V and 5 bases from J, the gap between germline ends came to 13 bases. The CDR3 totals 14 residues. CDR1 and CDR2 from the germline V gene are MNHEY and SVGAGI. The CDR3 reads CASSYGGRETEAFF. CDR3 nucleotides: TGTGCCAGCAGTTATGGGGGGCGGGAGACTGAAGCTTTCTTT.

Details on this clonotype: A read error may produce the germline difference seen at one junction end. The chain employs TRBV29-1 and TRBJ2-6; D could derive from TRBD1 or TRBD2 (6 bases each). Germline-derived CDR1 and CDR2 are SQVTM and ANQGSEA. CDR3 size: 12 residues. The CDR3 nucleotides read TGCAGCGTCGCGGGACACCCGAACACTGAAGCTTTC. The encoded protein is CSVAGHPNTEAF.

This clonotype has at least ten counts. This chain joins TRBV6-6 and TRBJ1-2, with D uncertain. Trimming took 5 bases from V and 4 from J, leaving 11 bases between them. The CDR3 is 13 residues long. CDR1 and CDR2 (germline): MNHNY, SVGAGI (reference sequence). In nucleotides, the CDR3 is TGTGCCAGCAGTGAAGACGGATTCTATGGCTACACCTTC. Amino acid sequence: CASSEDGFYGYTF.

The chain links TRBV4-2 to TRBJ2-5, with D perhaps TRBD1 (5 bases). The CDR3 runs to 14 residues. Germline CDR1 LGHNA, CDR2 YNFKEQ. V lost 0 bases to trimming and J lost 4 bases, with 9 bases between them. The CDR3 region is CASSQDQGGETQYF. The CDR3 DNA reads as TGTGCCAGCAGCCAAGATCAGGGTGGAGAGACCCAGTACTTC.

The sample holds a few counts of this clonotype. Here the CDR3 DNA reads TGTGCCAGCAGTTTAGGGCACCTCTCCTACGAGCAGTACTTC. Translation gives CASSLGHLSYEQYF. V gene TRBV28 combines with J gene TRBJ2-7; unclear D gene. Germline V gene sequence: CDR1 MDHEN, CDR2 SYDVKM. The CDR3 runs to 14 residues. The V gene lost 2 bases and the J gene lost 0 bases, with 8 bases spanning the gap.

This clonotype was seen many times. The rearrangement links TRBV7-2 to TRBJ1-2; maybe TRBD1 (5 bases). Trimming took off 1 base at V and 3 bases at J, with 15 bases between the two ends. The CDR3 loop spans 16 amino acids. Germline values: CDR1 SGHTA, CDR2 FQGNSA. Written as DNA, the CDR3 is TGTGCCAGCAGCTTAGGTGGGCAGGGATCGGACTATGGCTACACCTTC. Translating it yields CASSLGGQGSDYGYTF. The whole variable domain, remainder taken from reference TRBV7-2 and TRBJ1-2, is GAGVSQSPSNKVTEKGKDVELRCDPISGHTALYWYRQSLGQGLEFLIYFQGNSAPDKSGLPSDRFSAERTGGSVSTLTIQRTQQEDSAVYLCASSLGGQGSDYGYTFGSGTRLTVV.

Only a few counts were recorded for this clonotype. This chain uses TRBV6-1 with TRBJ2-5; 9 bases are shared with TRBD1. The CDR3 contains 14 residues. Per germline, CDR1 MNHNS and CDR2 SASEGT. V shed 6 bases, J shed 5 bases, and the junction held 7 bases outside the gene matches. The CDR3 DNA is TGTGCCAGCAGGGACAGGGGAAAAGAGGAGACCCAGTACTTC. Translated, it gives CASRDRGKEETQYF.

The chain joins TRBV10-1 to TRBJ2-5, with 13 bases matching TRBD2. Germline lookup yields CDR1 WNHNN and CDR2 SYGVQD (reference sequence). The CDR3 runs to 16 residues. The junction had 9 bases not matched to a gene; V was cut back by 6 bases and J by 5 bases. Here the CDR3 reads CASRETSGGIRETQYF. The CDR3 coding sequence is TGCGCCAGCAGGGAGACTAGCGGGGGGATAAGGGAGACCCAGTACTTC.